This T cell receptor beta chain was profiled in a study of blood T cell repertoires in COVID-19. Study-wide background: Spain, Italy and the United States supplied samples that represented acute and convalescent COVID-19. In each case, the material was cDNA or gDNA derived from T cells, B-cell-depleted T cells, or PBMCs.

The study counted Cohort 3 donors as recovered given two negative PCRs, clearance, or symptom resolution. The protocol was immunoSEQ multiplex PCR, while the TCRdb copy is restricted to in-frame clones and leaves out a portion. Of 200,000 to 250,000 clones in the sample, just under 85% were seen once. V was pared by 6 bases and J by 5 bases, with 10 bases of the junction left unmatched. CDR1 and CDR2 (germline): ENHRY, SYGVKD. The CDR3 spans 15 residues. The chain carries TRBV10-3 and TRBJ1-1; 9 bases are a match to TRBD1. Sequencing used PBMCs or T cells enriched from blood (not recorded which). The TCR was taken from a man aged 40-50 years who had recovered from COVID-19. CDR3 residues: CAISLNGQGRTEAFF. CDR3 nucleotides: TGTGCCATCAGCCTAAACGGACAGGGGCGAACTGAAGCTTTCTTT.